This TCR beta chain emerged from a study of blood T cell repertoires in COVID-19. Looking at the study overall: There were acute and convalescent COVID-19 samples, and they came from the United States, Italy and Spain. Sources were T cells, B-cell-depleted T cells, or PBMCs; the material itself was cDNA or gDNA.

Source study methods: Estimates of nucleated cell counts were drawn from the amplification of reference gene primers. The assay was immunoSEQ multiplex PCR, and TCRdb's table has in-frame clones only and misses some. V, J and clone size derive from that table, while D and trimming were established from the DNA sequence. The sample lists fewer than 150,000 clones; 88% were seen once. Source material: peripheral blood. The clonotype originates from a man aged 45-60 years with active or convalescent COVID-19.

Written as DNA, the CDR3 is TGTGCCAGCAGCCAGGGGGCCGGTCAGCCCCAGCATTTT. Protein product: CASSQGAGQPQHF. V gene TRBV6-2 or TRBV6-3 combines with J gene TRBJ1-5; 8 nucleotides agree with TRBD1. The CDR3 runs to 13 residues. J lost 6 bases, V lost 6 bases, and 4 bases had no gene match. Germline CDR1 is MNHEY and CDR2 is SVGEGT.